The present TCR beta chain was sequenced within a study of cytomegalovirus exposure and HLA in healthy donors. The germline V and J ends were trimmed by 6 bases and 1 base, with 10 bases remaining between them. The CDR3 spans 14 residues. Germline V gene lookup returns CDR1 LNHDA and CDR2 SQIVND (reference sequence). Points from the study as a whole: Sequencing had likely introduced a cluster of highly shared sequence variants as an artifact.

Use of 60 Vbeta and 13 Jbeta primers characterized the PCR. Sequencing was performed with immunoSEQ multiplex PCR; in TCRdb, only in-frame clones are kept and a portion is missing. Counted here are over 100,000 clones, 75% to 80% occurring once; the ten biggest clones make up around a tenth. This clone showed up just a few times. Its antigen is unidentified. This sequence joins TRBV19 and TRBJ1-3; D gene ambiguous. The material sequenced was PBMCs. The TCR sequence derives from a male donor in good health and CMV-seropositive. CDR3 sequence reads: CASSSKTSGNTIYF. The CDR3 region has the DNA TGTGCCAGTAGCTCCAAAACATCTGGAAACACCATATATTTT.